The present entry profiles one T cell receptor (beta chain) with its context. The antigen is unknown. Different DNA sequences within this sample yield the same CDR3. This record belongs to a study of T cell responses to AZD1222 COVID-19 vaccine. TCRdb's copy holds only in-frame clones and misses some; the assay was immunoSEQ multiplex PCR. The sample comprises roughly 120,000 clones, around 93% of which are singletons, and 7.5% to 9% rests with the top ten. General observations from the study: Elevations in Spike-specific TCR breadth and depth followed administration of two AZD1222 doses. Nearly half of unique spike-specific TCRs reportedly avoided B.1.351 and B.1.1.7 mutated regions. Clonal diversity was possibly underestimated, and the donors were mostly white British, with more females. CD4 TCRs covered the whole spike, strongest at regions 160-218 and 743-854.

Trimming removed 0 bases from V and 3 bases from J, with 5 bases in between. Germline V gene sequence: CDR1 LGHNT, CDR2 FRNRAP. This CDR3 contains 13 residues. This sample comprised peripheral blood, obtained on day 0 of AZD1222 vaccination. This TCR derives from an adult in good health. V and J are TRBV12-5 and TRBJ1-1, with D uncertain. The CDR3: CASGLVGYTEAFF. CDR3 sequence (DNA): TGTGCTAGTGGTTTGGTAGGGTACACTGAAGCTTTCTTT.